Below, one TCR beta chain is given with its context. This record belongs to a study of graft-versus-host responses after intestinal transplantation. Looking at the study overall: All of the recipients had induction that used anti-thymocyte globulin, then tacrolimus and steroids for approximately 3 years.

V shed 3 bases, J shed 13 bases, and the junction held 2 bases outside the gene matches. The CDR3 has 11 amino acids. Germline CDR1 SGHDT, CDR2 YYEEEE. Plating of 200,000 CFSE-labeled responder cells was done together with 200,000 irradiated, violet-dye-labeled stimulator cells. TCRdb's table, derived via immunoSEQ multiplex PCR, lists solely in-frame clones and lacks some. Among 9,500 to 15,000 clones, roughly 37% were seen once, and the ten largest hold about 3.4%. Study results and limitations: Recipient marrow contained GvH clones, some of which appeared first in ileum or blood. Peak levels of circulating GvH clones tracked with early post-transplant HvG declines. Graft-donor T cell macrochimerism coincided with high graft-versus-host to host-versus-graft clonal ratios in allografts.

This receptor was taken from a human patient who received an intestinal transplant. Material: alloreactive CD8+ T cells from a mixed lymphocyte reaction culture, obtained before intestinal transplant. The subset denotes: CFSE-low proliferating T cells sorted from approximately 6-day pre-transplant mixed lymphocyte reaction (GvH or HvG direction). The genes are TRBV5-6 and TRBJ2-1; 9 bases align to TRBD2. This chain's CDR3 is CASSSLAGQFF. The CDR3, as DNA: TGTGCCAGCAGCTCCCTAGCGGGACAGTTCTTC.